These 25 T cell receptor beta chains share one sample of origin, sequenced in a study of Graves' ophthalmopathy and Graves' hyperthyroidism. TCR beta CDR3 regions were amplified from RNA transcripts. Following a first-round RT-PCR that used HTBI primers, a second-round multiplex PCR was carried out. TCRdb itself ran the multiplex PCR reads through MiXCR, one entry per CDR3 protein. This sample has around 400,000 distinct CDR3 sequences, with about 17% found just once. The sample was peripheral blood. These TCRs come from a woman younger than 35 with Graves' ophthalmopathy.

This clonotype was picked up many times. The chain combines TRBV6-5 with TRBJ2-7; D uncertain. V was shortened by 0 bases and J by 6 bases, with 15 bases between the two germline ends. The CDR3 contains 15 residues. Germline values: CDR1 MNHEY, CDR2 SVGAGI. The CDR3 DNA reads as TGTGCCAGCAGTTACTCCGGGTTAGACCGACGCGAGCAGTACTTC. Protein sequence: CASSYSGLDRREQYF.

The table lists this clonotype with many counts. The J gene is TRBJ1-5, the V gene TRBV27, with D possibly matching TRBD1 (6 bases). The V gene's germline CDR1 is MNHEY and CDR2 SMNVEV (reference sequence). V was clipped by 6 bases and J by 5 bases, with 14 bases between them. CDR3 size: 14 residues. The CDR3 loop is CASRYAGVDQPQHF. Here the CDR3 DNA reads TGTGCCAGCAGATATGCAGGGGTGGATCAGCCCCAGCATTTT.

This clonotype appeared many times. V usage is TRBV6-5 and J usage is TRBJ2-7; D might be TRBD1 (5 bases). From germline, CDR1 is MNHEY and CDR2 SVGAGI. Trimming cost V 0 bases and J 2 bases, with 11 bases left between them. This CDR3 contains 15 residues. The CDR3 spells CASSYSGVWPYEQYF. The CDR3 DNA reads TGTGCCAGCAGTTACTCAGGGGTGTGGCCCTACGAGCAGTACTTC.

This sequence joins TRBV6-2 or TRBV6-3 and TRBJ1-1; no clear D gene. Germline CDR1 reads MNHEY; CDR2 reads SVGEGT. V lost 6 bases and J 0 bases, leaving 14 bases between the germline ends. This CDR3 region has 15 residues. CDR3 amino acids: CASSVSYRVNTEAFF. CDR3 coding DNA: TGTGCCAGCAGCGTATCTTACAGAGTGAACACTGAAGCTTTCTTT.

J is TRBJ2-7 and V is TRBV27, with TRBD1 identical over 9 bases. From germline, CDR1 is MNHEY and CDR2 SMNVEV (reference sequence). The CDR3 runs to 14 residues. V shed 8 bases, J shed 4 bases, and the junction held 9 bases outside the gene matches. The CDR3: CASRYRDRAYEQYF. CDR3 DNA sequence: TGTGCCAGCCGGTACCGGGACAGGGCGTACGAGCAGTACTTC.

This clonotype was counted many times. This sequence joins TRBV19 and TRBJ1-5; 9 positions match TRBD1. Trimming removed 4 bases from V and 3 bases from J; junction bases left unmatched: 10. Germline V gene data show CDR1 as LNHDA and CDR2 as SQIVND (reference sequence). The CDR3 runs to 17 residues. For the CDR3, the DNA is TGTGCCAGTAGTACCCCTCCCGGGACAGGGATCAATCAGCCCCAGCATTTT. Amino acid sequence: CASSTPPGTGINQPQHF.

There are many counts of this clonotype. The chain recombines TRBV12-3 or TRBV12-4 with TRBJ1-1; the D is unclear. The ends were cut back, 1 base at V and 3 bases at J, with 9 bases in the middle. The CDR3 loop spans 14 amino acids. CDR3 residues: CASSLGGIHTEAFF. The DNA of the CDR3 is TGTGCCAGCAGTTTAGGAGGGATACACACTGAAGCTTTCTTT.

The sample holds many counts of this clonotype. V and J are TRBV5-6 and TRBJ1-6, with TRBD1 identical over 7 bases. V shed 4 bases, J shed 10 bases, and the junction held 14 bases outside the gene matches. Germline values: CDR1 SGHDT, CDR2 YYEEEE. The CDR3 sequence is 16 residues long. The CDR3 DNA reads as TGTGCCAGCAGCCCGAATCGACTGACAGGGTCCTCACCCCTCCACTTT. Encoded protein: CASSPNRLTGSSPLHF.

This clonotype was recorded at least ten times. This chain connects TRBV4-1 to TRBJ1-5; the D gene is possibly TRBD1 (6 bases). The germline V gene has CDR1 MGHRA and CDR2 YSYEKL. The CDR3 sequence is 14 residues long. Trimming pared 5 bases from V and 6 bases from J, leaving 14 bases between. CDR3 coding DNA: TGCGCCAGCAGCGCCACAGGGTACGGTCAGCCCCAGCATTTT. Protein: CASSATGYGQPQHF.

The gene calls are TRBV20-1 and TRBJ1-5; unclear D gene. V was cut by 5 bases and J by 2 bases, with 10 bases left in between. This CDR3 comprises 13 residues. Per germline, CDR1 DFQATT and CDR2 SNEGSKA (reference sequence). The CDR3 loop reads CSAYGLRNQPQHF. The CDR3 coding sequence is TGCAGTGCTTACGGACTCCGCAATCAGCCCCAGCATTTT.

Ten or more counts support this clonotype. V is TRBV24-1 and J is TRBJ2-7; D may be TRBD1 or TRBD2 (5 bases each). V was shortened by 7 bases and J by 2 bases, with 14 bases between the two germline ends. Germline values: CDR1 KGHDR, CDR2 SFDVKD. The CDR3 totals 14 residues. The CDR3 region is CATSGTVAPYEQYF. CDR3 coding DNA: TGTGCCACCAGCGGGACGGTGGCTCCCTACGAGCAGTACTTC.

This sequence joins TRBV6-5 and TRBJ2-7; possibly TRBD1 for D (6 bases). CDR1 MNHEY and CDR2 SVGAGI come from the germline V gene. Between the trimmed V and J ends, which lost 5 bases and 5 bases, there was a span of 10 bases. The CDR3 runs 12 residues. The chain's CDR3 is CASSRSGDEQYF. The CDR3 region has the DNA TGTGCCAGCAGTCGATCAGGGGACGAGCAGTACTTC.

Ten or more counts support this clonotype. The chain's CDR3 is CASGLGGQRGQPQHF. CDR3 bases: TGTGCTAGTGGTTTAGGGGGACAGAGGGGTCAGCCCCAGCATTTT. The chain is built from TRBV12-5 and TRBJ1-5, with 7 bases aligning to TRBD1. V lost 3 bases, J lost 6 bases, and 8 bases stayed unmatched. From germline, CDR1 is LGHNT and CDR2 FRNRAP. The CDR3 has 15 amino acids.

This clonotype was detected ten times or more. The CDR3 is CASSLVTGRGKYYYEQYF. The CDR3 DNA reads TGTGCCAGCAGCTTAGTAACAGGGAGGGGGAAATACTACTACGAGCAGTACTTC. This rearrangement joins TRBV11-3 to TRBJ2-7; D possibly corresponds to TRBD2 (7 bases). Germline V gene sequence: CDR1 SGHNT, CDR2 YENEEA. CDR3 length: 18 amino acids. Trimming took 1 base from V and 3 from J, leaving 22 bases between them.

This clonotype showed up many times. This rearrangement joins TRBV2 to TRBJ1-5; D not certain. CDR3 length: 12 amino acids. Trimming removed 6 bases at V and 9 bases at J, with 12 bases between. Germline CDR1 and CDR2: SNHLY and FYNNEI. In DNA form, the CDR3 reads TGTGCCAGCAGCCGGCTGGATCGGCCCCAGCATTTT. This codes for CASSRLDRPQHF.

In its sample, this clonotype was seen many times. This sequence joins TRBV19 and TRBJ2-6; maybe TRBD1 (6 bases). Germline CDR1 is LNHDA and CDR2 is SQIVND (reference sequence). There are 17 residues in the CDR3. The V and J ends lost 6 bases and 0 bases respectively, with 15 bases between them. The CDR3 coding sequence is TGTGCCAGTAGGAACAGGGTTAGGTCCTCTGGGGCCAACGTCCTGACTTTC. It specifies CASRNRVRSSGANVLTF.

V usage is TRBV6-1 and J usage is TRBJ1-2; D is unclear. Germline V gene lookup returns CDR1 MNHNS and CDR2 SASEGT. Trimming shortened V by 4 bases and J by 5 bases, and 17 bases separated the two germline ends. The CDR3 extends over 15 amino acids. CDR3 loop: CASSATGLDGYGYTF. In DNA form, the CDR3 reads TGTGCCAGCAGTGCCACCGGACTTGACGGATATGGCTACACCTTC.

V gene TRBV2 combines with J gene TRBJ2-5; TRBD1 aligns across 7 bases. V trimming: 5 bases; J trimming: 3 bases; junction bases outside the gene matches: 6. The CDR3 runs to 14 residues. Germline loops: CDR1 SNHLY, CDR2 FYNNEI. CDR3 sequence: CASSQQGQEETQYF. The CDR3 DNA reads as TGTGCCAGCAGTCAACAGGGGCAAGAAGAGACCCAGTACTTC. Using reference TRBV2 and TRBJ2-5 for the parts outside the CDR3, the full variable domain is EPEVTQTPSHQVTQMGQEVILRCVPISNHLYFYWYRQILGQKVEFLVSFYNNEISEKSEIFDDQFSVERPDGSNFTLKIRSTKLEDSAMYFCASSQQGQEETQYFGPGTRLLVL.

This clonotype was seen ten or more times. In nucleotides, the CDR3 is TGTGCCAGCACCCCGTACTCGACCTACGAGCAGTACTTC. Encoded protein: CASTPYSTYEQYF. This chain links TRBV6-2 or TRBV6-3 with TRBJ2-7, with D unclear. CDR3 size: 13 residues. Germline V gene lookup returns CDR1 MNHEY and CDR2 SVGEGT. V was trimmed by 7 bases and J by 2 bases, leaving 12 bases between them.

Ten or more counts support this clonotype. The rearrangement links TRBV5-1 to TRBJ1-6; D is ambiguous. From germline, CDR1 is SGHRS and CDR2 YFSETQ. V shed 2 bases and J shed 7 bases, with 7 bases lying between them. This CDR3 is 13 amino acids long. The CDR3 loop is CASSFQDNSPLHF. The CDR3, as DNA: TGCGCCAGCAGCTTCCAGGACAATTCACCCCTCCACTTT.

Written as DNA, the CDR3 is TGTGCCTGGGTGGGGGGGGAAGCTTTCTTT. As protein: CAWVGGEAFF. The rearrangement uses TRBV30 and TRBJ1-1; a possible D gene is TRBD1 (5 bases). This CDR3 comprises 10 residues. V lost 5 bases to trimming and J lost 8 bases, with 9 bases between them. In germline, CDR1 is GTSNPN, CDR2 SVGIG (reference sequence).

This clonotype was recorded once. The chain's CDR3 is CSVSSNQVWTEAFF. The CDR3 nucleotides are TGCAGCGTTAGCTCTAATCAAGTATGGACTGAAGCTTTCTTT. The J gene is TRBJ1-1, the V gene TRBV29-1; D gene unclear. The V and J ends lost 5 bases and 5 bases respectively, with 18 bases between them. The CDR3 is made up of 14 amino acids. Germline lookup yields CDR1 SQVTM and CDR2 ANQGSEA. The full variable domain, its missing parts supplied by reference TRBV29-1 and TRBJ1-1, is SAVISQKPSRDICQRGTSLTIQCQVDSQVTMMFWYRQQPGQSLTLIATANQGSEATYESGFVIDKFPISRPNLTFSTLTVSNMSPEDSSIYLCSVSSNQVWTEAFFGQGTRLTVV.

This clonotype was recorded at least ten times. The chain recombines TRBV7-8 with TRBJ2-5, with D perhaps TRBD1 (6 bases). Per the germline V gene, CDR1 is SGHVS and CDR2 is FQNEAQ. V shed 5 bases and J shed 7 bases, with 11 bases lying between them. The CDR3 sequence is 12 residues long. CDR3 protein: CASSPGVGTQYF. Here the CDR3 DNA reads TGTGCCAGCAGCCCAGGGGTAGGGACCCAGTACTTC.

This clonotype was detected ten times or more. The chain uses TRBV12-3 or TRBV12-4 and TRBJ2-7, with D maybe TRBD2 (7 bases). V gave up 2 bases and J gave up 6 bases, with 11 bases separating them. CDR3 length: 13 amino acids. The CDR3 region has the DNA TGTGCCAGCAGTTTAAGGGGGGGTCTCGAGCAGTACTTC. This codes for CASSLRGGLEQYF.

The table lists this clonotype with many counts. The CDR3 loop reads CASSWTGGNTIYF. The CDR3 coding sequence is TGTGCCAGCAGTTGGACAGGTGGAAACACCATATATTTT. The J gene is TRBJ1-3, the V gene TRBV12-3 or TRBV12-4; 7 bases map to TRBD1. The CDR3 extends over 13 amino acids. The trim removed 4 bases at V and 3 bases at J, leaving 0 bases unmatched.